This TCR beta chain was recorded in a study of T cell changes during pregnancy in multiple sclerosis. Assay: immunoSEQ multiplex PCR; the TCRdb copy retains only in-frame clones and omits some. The table shows over 55,000 clones, with 80% to 90% occurring only once. V was pared by 5 bases and J by 9 bases, with 14 bases between. CDR1 and CDR2 (germline): MNHEY, SMNVEV (reference sequence). The CDR3 is 13 amino acids. The specimen was peripheral blood from another person, used as feeder cells. This rearrangement joins TRBV27 to TRBJ1-5; D uncertain. This clonotype originated in a human donor whose cells served as feeder cells for cultures in a pregnancy study. In DNA form, the CDR3 reads TGTGCCAGCAGTACCTGGAGCGCAGGGCCCCAGCATTTT. Its translation is CASSTWSAGPQHF.